This T cell receptor beta chain came from a study of beta chain features in type 1 diabetes. Study-level points and caveats: Within patients, naive, central memory and Treg TCRB repertoires seemed more similar than within healthy donors. Type 1 diabetes patients showed a moderate but significant shortening of TCRB CDR3s in all four CD4+ subsets.

The investigators reverse transcribed all of the isolated RNA, so they sequenced expressed TCRB transcripts. Assay: immunoSEQ multiplex PCR; the TCRdb copy retains only in-frame clones and omits some. This sample has 250,000 to 400,000 clones, with about 14% found just once. The V gene end was trimmed by 5 bases and the J gene end by 9 bases; junction bases not matched to a gene: 7. CDR3 size: 13 residues. Germline loops: CDR1 ENHRY, CDR2 SYGVKD. Only a few counts were recorded for this clone. What it binds is unknown. The sample was central memory CD4+ T cells from blood. The TCR originated in a man younger than 45 in good health. The chain has TRBV10-3 and TRBJ1-2, with 9 bases aligning to TRBD1. CDR3 amino acids: CAISRDRDRSYTF. In nucleotides, the CDR3 is TGTGCCATCAGTCGGGACAGGGATAGGAGCTACACCTTC.